These 29 T cell receptor beta chains were sequenced from one sample in a study of T cell repertoires in cytomegalovirus infection. TCRdb re-called the reads with MiXCR, one entry per CDR3 protein. The sample has about 400,000 distinct CDR3 sequences, 15% to 20% seen once; the top ten hold under 9%. The sample was PBMCs. These receptors all come from a human donor in good health (CMV status not recorded). Some clones in this sample may be carry-over from other donors' samples.

The chain links TRBV12-3 or TRBV12-4 to TRBJ2-7; D is unclear. CDR3 size: 14 residues. V lost 1 base and J lost 2, with 9 bases in between. This CDR3 is CASSLGWSTYEQYF. The CDR3 nucleotides are TGTGCCAGCAGTTTAGGATGGTCAACCTACGAGCAGTACTTC.

This chain connects TRBV7-9 to TRBJ1-1; a possible D gene is TRBD1 (5 bases). V shed 3 bases and J shed 7 bases, with 12 bases lying between them. Germline-derived CDR1 and CDR2 are SEHNR and FQNEAQ (reference sequence). This CDR3 comprises 13 residues. This CDR3 reads CASSFTGESEAFF. The DNA for the CDR3 is TGTGCCAGCAGCTTTACAGGAGAGAGTGAAGCTTTCTTT.

This clonotype appeared many times. This chain connects TRBV12-3 or TRBV12-4 to TRBJ2-1; the D is unclear. Deletions cut 1 base from V and 4 bases from J, with 8 bases between. The CDR3 is made up of 14 amino acids. CDR3 sequence: CASSLEGSYNEQFF. The CDR3 DNA follows: TGTGCCAGCAGTTTAGAGGGCAGTTACAATGAGCAGTTCTTC.

The V gene is TRBV18, the J gene TRBJ2-1; D might be TRBD2 (6 bases). The V gene's germline CDR1 is KGHSH and CDR2 LQKENI. V lost 6 bases, J lost 0 bases, and 15 bases lay in between. The CDR3 totals 16 residues. Here the CDR3 DNA reads TGTGCCAGCTCTCGGCGACTAGTTAGCTCCTACAATGAGCAGTTCTTC. Translated, it gives CASSRRLVSSYNEQFF.

This clonotype appeared a few times. The J gene is TRBJ2-3, the V gene TRBV9; D gene ambiguous. The V gene lost 5 bases and the J gene lost 6 bases, with 16 bases spanning the gap. CDR1 is SGDLS, CDR2 YYNGEE, per germline. The CDR3 loop spans 14 amino acids. CDR3 region: CASREYTLSDTQYF. For the CDR3, the DNA is TGTGCCAGCAGGGAATACACCCTCTCGGATACGCAGTATTTT.

This chain joins TRBV2 and TRBJ1-2; D not resolved. Looked up from germline, CDR1 is SNHLY and CDR2 is FYNNEI. CDR3 length: 14 amino acids. Trimming removed 6 bases at V and 7 bases at J, with 18 bases between. CDR3 sequence (DNA): TGTGCCAGCAGACCTCCGGGTTCCTCATCTGGCTACACCTTC. Its protein is CASRPPGSSSGYTF.

This clonotype came up many times. This chain joins TRBV10-3 and TRBJ2-7; TRBD1 matches at 9 bases. Losses at the gene ends were 6 bases for V and 1 base for J; bases not matched to a gene: 7. This CDR3 contains 15 residues. Germline V gene sequence: CDR1 ENHRY, CDR2 SYGVKD. CDR3 amino acids: CAISKTGGGSYEQYF. CDR3 coding DNA: TGTGCCATCAGCAAGACAGGGGGGGGTTCCTACGAGCAGTACTTC.

This clonotype was seen a handful of times. V usage is TRBV19 and J usage is TRBJ2-7; 15 bases are a match to TRBD2. Germline V gene data show CDR1 as LNHDA and CDR2 as SQIVND (reference sequence). The length of the CDR3 is 16 residues. Germline trimming cut 5 bases from V and 2 bases from J; bases unmatched to any gene: 4. CDR3 DNA sequence: TGTGCCAGTAGTGAGGGACTAGCGGGGGGACCCTACGAGCAGTACTTC. Translated: CASSEGLAGGPYEQYF. The variable domain in full, with the rest retrieved from reference TRBV19 and TRBJ2-7, is DGGITQSPKYLFRKEGQNVTLSCEQNLNHDAMYWYRQDPGQGLRLIYYSQIVNDFQKGDIAEGYSVSREKKESFPLTVTSAQKNPTAFYLCASSEGLAGGPYEQYFGPGTRLTVT.

J is TRBJ1-5 and V is TRBV11-2; D is uncertain. V lost 2 bases to trimming and J lost 3 bases, with 11 bases between them. This CDR3 is 15 amino acids long. Germline loops: CDR1 SGHAT, CDR2 FQNNGV. The CDR3 reads CASSLKPSDNQPQHF. The CDR3 coding sequence is TGTGCCAGCAGCTTAAAACCCTCAGACAATCAGCCCCAGCATTTT.

This sequence joins TRBV20-1 and TRBJ2-7; TRBD2 agrees at 9 bases. J lost 4 bases, V lost 6 bases, and 7 bases had no gene match. The CDR3 is 13 amino acids. CDR1 is DFQATT, CDR2 SNEGSKA, per germline (reference sequence). CDR3 in amino acids: CSAKPGLAYEQYF. CDR3 DNA sequence: TGCAGTGCCAAACCGGGACTAGCTTACGAGCAGTACTTC.

This clonotype was seen ten or more times. V gene TRBV7-6 combines with J gene TRBJ2-5, with 9 bases that match TRBD1. Germline CDR1 SGHVS, CDR2 FNYEAQ. The length of the CDR3 is 21 residues. J was trimmed by 5 bases and V by 5 bases; bases with no gene match: 27. CDR3 loop: CASSPGTGFLRESRERETQYF. The CDR3 bases are TGTGCCAGCAGCCCCGGGACAGGGTTTTTGCGGGAGAGCCGGGAGCGGGAGACCCAGTACTTC.

This clonotype was found many times. V is TRBV7-2 and J is TRBJ2-3; D is possibly TRBD1 or TRBD2 (6 bases each). The CDR3 has 12 residues. Germline CDR1 reads SGHTA; CDR2 reads FQGNSA. Deletions cut 1 base from V and 14 bases from J, with 13 bases between. In DNA form, the CDR3 reads TGTGCCAGCAGCTTAGAGGGGGGTCTTCGGTATTTT. Translating gives CASSLEGGLRYF.

In this sample, this clonotype turned up many times. V usage is TRBV7-6 and J usage is TRBJ2-7; 9 positions match TRBD2. This CDR3 spans 15 amino acids. Unmatched junction bases numbered 10, after V lost 5 bases and J lost 5 bases. Germline lookup yields CDR1 SGHVS and CDR2 FNYEAQ. CDR3 protein: CASSKTGTSNHEQYF. As DNA, the CDR3 is TGTGCCAGCAGCAAAACCGGGACTAGCAACCACGAGCAGTACTTC.

In this sample, this clonotype turned up many times. The J gene is TRBJ1-3, the V gene TRBV7-2, with D hard to call. Germline V gene sequence: CDR1 SGHTA, CDR2 FQGNSA. Trimming took 5 bases from V and 0 from J, leaving 11 bases between them. The length of the CDR3 is 15 residues. CDR3 sequence: CASSQNGVSGNTIYF. For the CDR3, the DNA is TGTGCCAGCAGCCAAAACGGGGTCTCTGGAAACACCATATATTTT.

A few counts support this clonotype. V gene TRBV20-1 combines with J gene TRBJ1-2; D gene unclear. In germline, CDR1 is DFQATT, CDR2 SNEGSKA (reference sequence). V was shortened by 3 bases and J by 0 bases, with 11 bases between the two germline ends. This CDR3 has 14 amino acids. For the CDR3, the DNA is TGCAGTGCTAGTCCCGACGCATCTAACTATGGCTACACCTTC. Residues: CSASPDASNYGYTF.

This clonotype was seen repeatedly, ten times or more. The rearrangement joins TRBV7-2 to TRBJ2-1; maybe TRBD2 (5 bases). V was pared by 5 bases and J by 6 bases, with 8 bases between. Germline values: CDR1 SGHTA, CDR2 FQGNSA. The CDR3 covers 12 residues. The CDR3: CASSPTSNEQFF. The CDR3 DNA sequence: TGTGCCAGCAGCCCCACTAGCAATGAGCAGTTCTTC.

The V and J genes are TRBV28 and TRBJ1-2; TRBD1 might be the D (5 bases). V gave up 4 bases and J gave up 5 bases, with 11 bases separating them. The CDR3 has 13 amino acids. CDR1 and CDR2 from the germline V gene are MDHEN and SYDVKM. CDR3 region: CASSYAGRYGYTF. CDR3 nucleotide sequence: TGTGCCAGCAGTTACGCAGGGCGGTATGGCTACACCTTC.

The rearrangement uses TRBV10-2 and TRBJ2-3, with a weak D call TRBD2 (7 bases). CDR3 size: 14 residues. The germline V gene has CDR1 WSHSY and CDR2 SAAADI. V was pared by 6 bases and J by 4 bases, with 14 bases between. The CDR3 bases are TGCGCCAGCAGGGGGGGGCAGGGTGCAGATACGCAGTATTTT. Encoded protein: CASRGGQGADTQYF.

This clonotype was counted at least ten times. The chain links TRBV7-2 to TRBJ2-5; weak D call: TRBD2 (6 bases). The V and J ends lost 4 bases and 4 bases respectively, with 16 bases between them. This CDR3 has 15 amino acids. Per germline, CDR1 SGHTA and CDR2 FQGNSA. The DNA for the CDR3 is TGTGCCAGCAGCTCCCAGACGGGGGTGGGAGAGACCCAGTACTTC. It is translated as CASSSQTGVGETQYF. Supplemented by reference TRBV7-2 and TRBJ2-5, the full variable domain reads GAGVSQSPSNKVTEKGKDVELRCDPISGHTALYWYRQSLGQGLEFLIYFQGNSAPDKSGLPSDRFSAERTGGSVSTLTIQRTQQEDSAVYLCASSSQTGVGETQYFGPGTRLLVL.

This clonotype was seen at least ten times. The chain recombines TRBV19 with TRBJ2-2, with 8 bases fitting TRBD1. CDR3 length: 16 residues. CDR1 LNHDA and CDR2 SQIVND come from the germline V gene (reference sequence). The ends lost 2 bases at V and 15 bases at J; junction bases unmatched: 17. CDR3 in amino acids: CASSISTGGNRGAVFF. The CDR3 nucleotides are TGTGCCAGTAGTATAAGTACAGGGGGAAATCGAGGTGCGGTGTTTTTT.

This clonotype was counted at least ten times. V usage is TRBV11-3 and J usage is TRBJ1-5; D gene ambiguous. The CDR3 contains 17 residues. Germline loops: CDR1 SGHNT, CDR2 YENEEA. Trimming cost V 0 bases and J 4 bases, with 16 bases left between them. CDR3 sequence: CASSLDPDGKGNQPQHF. CDR3 nucleotides: TGTGCCAGCAGCTTAGATCCGGACGGAAAAGGAAATCAGCCCCAGCATTTT.

This clonotype has more than one count but fewer than ten. V usage is TRBV20-1 and J usage is TRBJ2-1; no clear D gene. V lost 1 base to trimming and J lost 10 bases, with 20 bases between them. From germline, CDR1 is DFQATT and CDR2 SNEGSKA (reference sequence). CDR3 size: 15 residues. This chain's CDR3 is CSARVGPLGLGEQFF. CDR3 sequence (DNA): TGCAGTGCTAGAGTCGGACCGTTGGGCTTGGGGGAGCAGTTCTTC.

This sequence joins TRBV7-2 and TRBJ2-2; D is unclear. The V end lost 5 bases, the J end lost 6 bases, and 13 bases lay between the germline ends. The CDR3 runs to 14 residues. Germline V gene lookup returns CDR1 SGHTA and CDR2 FQGNSA. In DNA form, the CDR3 reads TGTGCCAGCAGCAACCCCACTGGGGCCGGGGAGCTGTTTTTT. Protein: CASSNPTGAGELFF.

A word on this clonotype: Because it lacks the conserved phenylalanine or tryptophan at the end, this CDR3 is likely a read error. No DNA is shown, since the ends of the CDR3 on it are uncertain; the CDR3 is the one TCRdb lists. The chain employs TRBV19 and TRBJ2-1; the DNA was not used to check the table's D call, TRBD2. Germline V gives CDR1 LNHDA, CDR2 SQIVND (reference sequence). Termini included, the CDR3 measures 13 amino acids. CDR3 region: CASASGRYNEQLC.

This clonotype was counted between two and nine times. The chain links TRBV10-3 to TRBJ2-5; D possibly corresponds to TRBD2 (6 bases). The CDR3 is made up of 14 amino acids. Deletions cut 3 bases from V and 4 bases from J, with 12 bases between. Germline V gene lookup returns CDR1 ENHRY and CDR2 SYGVKD. The CDR3 coding sequence is TGTGCCATCAGTGATGACGGGAGCCGAGAGACCCAGTACTTC. It encodes CAISDDGSRETQYF.

This clonotype was counted ten times or more. The chain links TRBV7-8 to TRBJ2-3; D is perhaps TRBD2 (7 bases). This CDR3 has 15 amino acids. Trimming shortened V by 2 bases and J by 4 bases, and 13 bases separated the two germline ends. The germline CDR1 and CDR2 sequences are SGHVS and FQNEAQ. This chain's CDR3 is CASSLLGGQADTQYF. The CDR3 DNA follows: TGTGCCAGCAGCTTACTCGGGGGGCAGGCAGATACGCAGTATTTT. Filled out from reference TRBV7-8 and TRBJ2-3, the complete variable domain reads GAGVSQSPRYKVAKRGQDVALRCDPISGHVSLFWYQQALGQGPEFLTYFQNEAQLDKSGLPSDRFFAERPEGSVSTLKIQRTQQEDSAVYLCASSLLGGQADTQYFGPGTRLTVL.

This clonotype has a handful of counts. The genes are TRBV10-3 and TRBJ2-3; either TRBD1 or TRBD2 may fit D (5 bases each). Trimming removed 6 bases from V and 1 base from J, with 8 bases in between. This CDR3 has 13 residues. Germline V gene lookup returns CDR1 ENHRY and CDR2 SYGVKD. CDR3 nucleotide sequence: TGTGCCATCAGAAGGGACGGCACAGATACGCAGTATTTT. This translates into CAIRRDGTDTQYF.

Ten or more counts support this clonotype. The rearrangement uses TRBV7-2 and TRBJ1-1; D call uncertain. There are 15 residues in the CDR3. The V gene lost 1 base and the J gene lost 1 base, with 10 bases spanning the gap. Per the germline V gene, CDR1 is SGHTA and CDR2 is FQGNSA. The CDR3 is CASSLGPYQNTEAFF. In nucleotides, the CDR3 is TGTGCCAGCAGCTTAGGTCCCTATCAGAACACTGAAGCTTTCTTT.

Many counts were recorded for this clonotype. J is TRBJ1-3 and V is TRBV2; D is ambiguous. Looked up from germline, CDR1 is SNHLY and CDR2 is FYNNEI. Trimming stripped 7 bases from V and 4 bases from J, with 14 bases between. The CDR3 contains 14 residues. The CDR3 bases are TGTGCCAGCACCGCCCCTCATACGGGAAACACCATATATTTT. This sequence encodes CASTAPHTGNTIYF.